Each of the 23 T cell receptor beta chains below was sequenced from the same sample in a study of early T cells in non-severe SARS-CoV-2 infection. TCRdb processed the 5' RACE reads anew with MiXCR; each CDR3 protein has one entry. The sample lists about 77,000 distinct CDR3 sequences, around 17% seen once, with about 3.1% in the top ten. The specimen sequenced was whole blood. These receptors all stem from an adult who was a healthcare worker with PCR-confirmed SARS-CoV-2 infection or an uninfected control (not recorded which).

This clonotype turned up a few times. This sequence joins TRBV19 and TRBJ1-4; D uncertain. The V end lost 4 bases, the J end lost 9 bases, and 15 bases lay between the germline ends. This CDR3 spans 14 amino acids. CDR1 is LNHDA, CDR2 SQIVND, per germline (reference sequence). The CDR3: CASSSLAGAKKLFF. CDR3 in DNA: TGTGCCAGTAGTAGCCTGGCAGGCGCGAAAAAACTGTTTTTT.

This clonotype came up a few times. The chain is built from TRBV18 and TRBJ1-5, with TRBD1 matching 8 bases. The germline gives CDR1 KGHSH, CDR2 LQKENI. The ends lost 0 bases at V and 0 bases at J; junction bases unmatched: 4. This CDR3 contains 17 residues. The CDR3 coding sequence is TGTGCCAGCTCACCACCGAGGACAGGGCTTAGCAATCAGCCCCAGCATTTT. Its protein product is CASSPPRTGLSNQPQHF.

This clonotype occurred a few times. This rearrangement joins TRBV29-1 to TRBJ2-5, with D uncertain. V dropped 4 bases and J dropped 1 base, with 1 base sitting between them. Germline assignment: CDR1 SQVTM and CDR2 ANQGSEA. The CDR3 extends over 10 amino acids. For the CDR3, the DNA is TGCAGCGTTGCCCAAGAGACCCAGTACTTC. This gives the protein CSVAQETQYF.

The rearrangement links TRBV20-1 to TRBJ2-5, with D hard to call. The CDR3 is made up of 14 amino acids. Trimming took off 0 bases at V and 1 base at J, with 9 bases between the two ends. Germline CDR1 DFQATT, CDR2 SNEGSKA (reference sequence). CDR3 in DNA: TGCAGTGCTAGAGATGTAAACTCCCAAGAGACCCAGTACTTC. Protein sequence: CSARDVNSQETQYF.

In DNA form, the CDR3 reads TGTGCCAGCAGCTTAGCAGGGCCGGGGCAGCCCCAGCATTTT. This codes for CASSLAGPGQPQHF. V usage is TRBV7-6 and J usage is TRBJ1-5; D is ambiguous. Germline values: CDR1 SGHVS, CDR2 FNYEAQ. Trimming took 0 bases from V and 7 from J, leaving 10 bases between them. The CDR3 is 14 residues long.

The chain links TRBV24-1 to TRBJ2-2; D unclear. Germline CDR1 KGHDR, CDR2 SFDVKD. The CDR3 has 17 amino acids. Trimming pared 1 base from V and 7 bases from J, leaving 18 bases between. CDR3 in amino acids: CATSDFANPRGHGELFF. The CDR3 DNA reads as TGTGCCACCAGTGATTTCGCGAACCCAAGAGGTCACGGGGAGCTGTTTTTT.

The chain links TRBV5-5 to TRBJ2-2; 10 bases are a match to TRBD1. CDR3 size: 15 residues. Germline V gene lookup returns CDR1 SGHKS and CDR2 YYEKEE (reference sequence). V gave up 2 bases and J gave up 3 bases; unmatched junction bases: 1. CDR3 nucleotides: TGTGCCAGCAGCTTAGGGACAGGGGACACCGGGGAGCTGTTTTTT. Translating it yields CASSLGTGDTGELFF.

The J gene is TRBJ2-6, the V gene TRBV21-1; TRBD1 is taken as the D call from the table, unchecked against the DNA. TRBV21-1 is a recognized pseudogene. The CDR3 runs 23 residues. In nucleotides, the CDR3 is TGTGCCAGCAGCAAGTTACAGGGGGCGCGAGTCCCACTCCCTGGACCTGGGGCCAACGTCCTGACTTTC. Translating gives CASSKLQGARVPLPGPGANVLTF.

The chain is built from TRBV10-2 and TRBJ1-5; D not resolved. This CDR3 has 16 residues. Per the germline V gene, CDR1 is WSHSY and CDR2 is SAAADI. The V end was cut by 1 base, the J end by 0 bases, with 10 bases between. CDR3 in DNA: TGCGCCAGCAGTGAGTTCACTTACTATAGCAATCAGCCCCAGCATTTT. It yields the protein CASSEFTYYSNQPQHF.

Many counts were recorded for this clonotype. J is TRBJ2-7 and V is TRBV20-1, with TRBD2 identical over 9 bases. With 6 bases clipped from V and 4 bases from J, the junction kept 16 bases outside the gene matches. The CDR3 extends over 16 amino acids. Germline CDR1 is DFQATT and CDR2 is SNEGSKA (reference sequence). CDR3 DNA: TGCAGTGCCCCCCGGACTAGCGTCGGGACAATGTACGAGCAGTACTTC. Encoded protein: CSAPRTSVGTMYEQYF.

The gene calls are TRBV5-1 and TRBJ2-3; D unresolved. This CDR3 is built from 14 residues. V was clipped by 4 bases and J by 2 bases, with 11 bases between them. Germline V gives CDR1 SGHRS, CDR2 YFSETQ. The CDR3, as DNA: TGCGCCAGCAGCCAACCGGAGACCACAGATACGCAGTATTTT. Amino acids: CASSQPETTDTQYF.

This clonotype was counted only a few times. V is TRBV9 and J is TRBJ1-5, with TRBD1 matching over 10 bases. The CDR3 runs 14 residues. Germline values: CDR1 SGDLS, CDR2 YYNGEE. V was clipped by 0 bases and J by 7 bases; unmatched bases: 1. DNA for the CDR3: TGTGCCAGCAGCGTAGGGACAGGGGGACAGCCCCAGCATTTT. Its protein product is CASSVGTGGQPQHF.

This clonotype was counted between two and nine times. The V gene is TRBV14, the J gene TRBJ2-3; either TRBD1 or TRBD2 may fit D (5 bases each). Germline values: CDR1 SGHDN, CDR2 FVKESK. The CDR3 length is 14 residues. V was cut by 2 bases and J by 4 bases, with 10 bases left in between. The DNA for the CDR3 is TGTGCCAGCAGCCAATTGGGGGTAGCAGATACGCAGTATTTT. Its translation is CASSQLGVADTQYF.

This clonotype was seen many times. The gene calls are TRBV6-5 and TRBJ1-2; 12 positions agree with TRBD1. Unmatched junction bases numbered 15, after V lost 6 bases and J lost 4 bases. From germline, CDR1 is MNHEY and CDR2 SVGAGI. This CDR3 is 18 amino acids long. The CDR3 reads CASSRQTGTGGWSYGYTF. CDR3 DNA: TGTGCCAGCAGCCGACAAACAGGGACAGGGGGCTGGAGCTATGGCTACACCTTC.

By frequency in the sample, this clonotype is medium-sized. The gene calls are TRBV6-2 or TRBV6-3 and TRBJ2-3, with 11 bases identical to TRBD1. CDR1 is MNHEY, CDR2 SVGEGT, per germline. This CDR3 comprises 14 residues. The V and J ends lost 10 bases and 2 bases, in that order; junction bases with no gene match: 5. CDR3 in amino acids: CAIGTGGLTDTQYF. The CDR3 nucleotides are TGTGCCATCGGGACAGGGGGACTCACAGATACGCAGTATTTT.

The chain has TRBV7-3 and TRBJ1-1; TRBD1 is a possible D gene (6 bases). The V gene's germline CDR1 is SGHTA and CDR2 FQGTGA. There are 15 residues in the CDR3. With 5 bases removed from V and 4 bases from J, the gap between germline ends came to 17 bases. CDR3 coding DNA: TGTGCCAGCAGCGTAATGGGGGCGCAGGTCACTGAAGCTTTCTTT. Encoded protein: CASSVMGAQVTEAFF.

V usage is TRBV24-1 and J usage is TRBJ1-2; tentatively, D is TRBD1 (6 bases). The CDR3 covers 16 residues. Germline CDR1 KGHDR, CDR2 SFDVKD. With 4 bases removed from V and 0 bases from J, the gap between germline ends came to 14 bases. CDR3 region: CATSEPGRGANYGYTF. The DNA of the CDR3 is TGTGCCACCAGTGAACCTGGCAGGGGAGCTAACTATGGCTACACCTTC.

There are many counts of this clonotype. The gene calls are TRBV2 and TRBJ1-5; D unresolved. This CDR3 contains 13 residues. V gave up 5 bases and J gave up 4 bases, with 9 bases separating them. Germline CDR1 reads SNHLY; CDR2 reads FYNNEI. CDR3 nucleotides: TGTGCCAGCAGTCAGCAGGAAAATCAGCCCCAGCATTTT. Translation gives CASSQQENQPQHF.

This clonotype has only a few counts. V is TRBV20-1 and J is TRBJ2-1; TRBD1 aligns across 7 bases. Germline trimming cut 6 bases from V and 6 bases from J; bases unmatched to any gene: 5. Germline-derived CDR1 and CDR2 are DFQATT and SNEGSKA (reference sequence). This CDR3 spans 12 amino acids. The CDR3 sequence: CSAVHRGNEQFF. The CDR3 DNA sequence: TGCAGTGCCGTTCACAGGGGCAATGAGCAGTTCTTC.

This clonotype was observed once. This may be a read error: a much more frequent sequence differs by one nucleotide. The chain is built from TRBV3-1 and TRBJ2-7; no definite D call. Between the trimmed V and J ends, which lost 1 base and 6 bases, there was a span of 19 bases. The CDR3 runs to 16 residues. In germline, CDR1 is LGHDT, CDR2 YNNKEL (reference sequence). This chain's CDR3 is CASSQAGSLDLCEQYF. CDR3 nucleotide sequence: TGTGCCAGCAGCCAAGCCGGGTCATTAGATCTCTGCGAGCAGTACTTC.

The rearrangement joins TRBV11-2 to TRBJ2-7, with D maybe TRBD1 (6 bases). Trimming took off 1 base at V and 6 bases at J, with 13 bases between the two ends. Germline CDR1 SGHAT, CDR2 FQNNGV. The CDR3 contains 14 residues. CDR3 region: CASSLAGAPLEQYF. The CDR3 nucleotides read TGTGCCAGCAGCTTAGCAGGGGCCCCCCTCGAGCAGTACTTC. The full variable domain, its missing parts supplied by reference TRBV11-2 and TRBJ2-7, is EAGVAQSPRYKIIEKRQSVAFWCNPISGHATLYWYQQILGQGPKLLIQFQNNGVVDDSQLPKDRFSAERLKGVDSTLKIQPAKLEDSAVYLCASSLAGAPLEQYFGPGTRLTVT.

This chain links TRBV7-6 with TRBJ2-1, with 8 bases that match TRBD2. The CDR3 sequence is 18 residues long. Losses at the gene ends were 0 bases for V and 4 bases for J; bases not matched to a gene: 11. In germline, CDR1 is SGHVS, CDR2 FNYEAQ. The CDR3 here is CASSLAYGGRSLYNEQFF. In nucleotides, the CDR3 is TGTGCCAGCAGCTTAGCGTACGGCGGGAGGTCCCTTTACAATGAGCAGTTCTTC.

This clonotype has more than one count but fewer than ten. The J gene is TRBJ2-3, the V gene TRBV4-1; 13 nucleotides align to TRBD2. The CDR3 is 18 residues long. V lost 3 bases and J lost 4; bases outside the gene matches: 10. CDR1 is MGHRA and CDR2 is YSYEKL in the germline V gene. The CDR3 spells CASSQATTGLAGSDTQYF. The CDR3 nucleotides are TGCGCCAGCAGCCAGGCAACGACGGGACTAGCGGGATCAGATACGCAGTATTTT.